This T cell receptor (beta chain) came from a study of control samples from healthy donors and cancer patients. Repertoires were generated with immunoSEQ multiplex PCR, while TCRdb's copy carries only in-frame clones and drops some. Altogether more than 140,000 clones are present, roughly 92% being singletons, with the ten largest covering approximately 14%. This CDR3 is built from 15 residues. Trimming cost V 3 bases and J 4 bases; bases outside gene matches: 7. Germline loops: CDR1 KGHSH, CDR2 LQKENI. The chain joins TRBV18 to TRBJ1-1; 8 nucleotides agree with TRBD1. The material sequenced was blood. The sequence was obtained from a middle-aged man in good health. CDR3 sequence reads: CASSPSGTGGTEAFF. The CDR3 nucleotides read TGTGCCAGCTCACCGTCCGGGACAGGAGGCACTGAAGCTTTCTTT.